Below are 32 T cell receptor beta chains sequenced from a single sample in a study of T-cell memory formation after mild COVID-19. MiXCR, applied by TCRdb to the 5' RACE reads, yields one record per CDR3 protein. The sample has roughly 510,000 distinct CDR3 sequences; approximately 15% are singletons. Sequencing was done on a sample of PBMCs or a T cell subset sorted from them (not recorded which). These receptors were collected from an adult woman who had mild COVID-19 (a few samples of this study predate the infection). Cell type and time point are not known.

The V gene is TRBV20-1, the J gene TRBJ2-1; D is possibly TRBD1 or TRBD2 (5 bases each). V was shortened by 3 bases and J by 9 bases, with 18 bases between the two germline ends. CDR3 length equals 14 residues. The V gene's germline CDR1 is DFQATT and CDR2 SNEGSKA (reference sequence). The CDR3 coding sequence is TGCAGTGCTAGCCGGCCCGACGGGGCAGGTGAGCAGTTCTTC. Translation gives CSASRPDGAGEQFF.

This clonotype was recorded at least ten times. The chain has TRBV18 and TRBJ1-5, with TRBD1 matching 7 bases. The germline V gene has CDR1 KGHSH and CDR2 LQKENI. V shed 0 bases, J shed 4 bases, and the junction held 3 bases outside the gene matches. The CDR3 is 15 amino acids. CDR3 sequence: CASSPPGTANQPQHF. The CDR3 nucleotides read TGTGCCAGCTCACCACCTGGGACAGCAAATCAGCCCCAGCATTTT.

This sequence joins TRBV19 and TRBJ2-1; 8 bases map to TRBD2. Germline V lookup: CDR1 LNHDA, CDR2 SQIVND (reference sequence). The trim removed 3 bases at V and 8 bases at J, leaving 6 bases unmatched. The CDR3 totals 14 residues. CDR3 loop: CASSITGGMDEQFF. CDR3 sequence (DNA): TGTGCCAGTAGTATTACGGGAGGGATGGATGAGCAGTTCTTC. Using reference TRBV19 and TRBJ2-1 for the parts outside the CDR3, the full variable domain is DGGITQSPKYLFRKEGQNVTLSCEQNLNHDAMYWYRQDPGQGLRLIYYSQIVNDFQKGDIAEGYSVSREKKESFPLTVTSAQKNPTAFYLCASSITGGMDEQFFGPGTRLTVL.

About this clonotype: One end of the junction fails to match germline, which may point to a read error. The chain couples TRBV10-3 to TRBJ1-6; TRBD1 matches at 10 bases. The CDR3 totals 15 residues. Germline loops: CDR1 ENHRY, CDR2 SYGVKD. CDR3 sequence (DNA): TGTGCAATCAGTGCCGGACAGGGGGATAATTCACCCCTCCACTTT. Translating it yields CAISAGQGDNSPLHF.

This clonotype was found a few times. The J gene is TRBJ1-2, the V gene TRBV3-1; D is perhaps TRBD1 (6 bases). Germline V lookup: CDR1 LGHDT, CDR2 YNNKEL (reference sequence). This CDR3 has 14 residues. V dropped 3 bases and J dropped 2 bases, with 10 bases sitting between them. Written as DNA, the CDR3 is TGTGCCAGCAGCCAGCAGGGGAGGAACTATGGCTACACCTTC. Protein sequence: CASSQQGRNYGYTF.

This clonotype was detected a few times. The chain employs TRBV12-3 or TRBV12-4 and TRBJ2-7; D is unresolved. The CDR3 is 13 residues long. The V gene lost 4 bases and the J gene lost 9 bases, with 16 bases spanning the gap. CDR3 residues: CASSYTLTLGQYF. In DNA, the CDR3 is TGTGCCAGCAGTTACACCCTAACCCTAGGGCAGTACTTC.

The rearrangement joins TRBV12-3 or TRBV12-4 to TRBJ2-4, with a weak D call TRBD2 (7 bases). V lost 11 bases, J lost 8 bases, and 22 bases lay in between. The CDR3 runs 14 residues. The CDR3 sequence is CASNFRGAWDIQYF. The CDR3 DNA is TGTGCCTCCAACTTTCGGGGGGCTTGGGACATTCAGTACTTC.

CDR3 protein: CASSVGGGGAYEQYF. Written as DNA, the CDR3 is TGTGCCAGCAGCGTAGGCGGTGGGGGGGCCTACGAGCAGTACTTC. The chain employs TRBV9 and TRBJ2-7, with 7 bases aligning to TRBD2. This CDR3 is 15 amino acids long. The germline V gene encodes CDR1 SGDLS and CDR2 YYNGEE. Trimming at V came to 0 bases and at J to 2 bases, leaving 5 bases not matched to a gene.

The chain uses TRBV18 and TRBJ2-2; a weak D match, TRBD2 (5 bases). This CDR3 contains 17 residues. The V and J ends lost 0 bases and 6 bases respectively, with 17 bases between them. Germline-derived CDR1 and CDR2 are KGHSH and LQKENI. The CDR3 spells CASSPPGSGRVAGELFF. The CDR3 coding sequence is TGTGCCAGCTCACCACCGGGGAGCGGCAGAGTGGCCGGGGAGCTGTTTTTT.

This chain uses TRBV9 with TRBJ1-6; tentative D call: TRBD1 (5 bases). CDR3 length: 15 residues. Trimming took 4 bases from V and 6 from J, leaving 14 bases between them. CDR1 and CDR2 (germline): SGDLS, YYNGEE. The CDR3 sequence is CASSPRQTANSPLHF. The CDR3 region has the DNA TGTGCCAGCAGCCCCCGTCAGACAGCTAATTCACCCCTCCACTTT.

This clonotype occurred a few times. The chain uses TRBV29-1 and TRBJ2-1; D possibly corresponds to TRBD1 (5 bases). The V end was cut by 0 bases, the J end by 6 bases, with 12 bases between. The CDR3 has 14 residues. Germline V gene data show CDR1 as SQVTM and CDR2 as ANQGSEA. Here the CDR3 reads CSVEDWQGSNEQFF. DNA for the CDR3: TGCAGCGTTGAAGACTGGCAGGGAAGCAATGAGCAGTTCTTC.

V and J are TRBV12-3 or TRBV12-4 and TRBJ1-2; D might be TRBD1 (5 bases). The V end was cut by 4 bases, the J end by 8 bases, with 11 bases between. CDR3 length: 12 residues. Here the CDR3 DNA reads TGTGCCAGCAGTTCAGGGTCTTGGGGCTACACCTTC. Translation gives CASSSGSWGYTF.

Concerning this clonotype itself: This may be a read error: a much more frequent sequence differs by one nucleotide. J is TRBJ2-3 and V is TRBV11-3, with 9 bases aligning to TRBD2. The CDR3 has 14 residues. Trimming at V came to 3 bases and at J to 4 bases, leaving 2 bases not matched to a gene. Per germline, CDR1 SGHNT and CDR2 YENEEA. DNA of the CDR3: TGTGCCAGCAGCTTTAGCGGGAGCTCAGATACGCAGTATTTT. The encoded protein is CASSFSGSSDTQYF.

In DNA, the CDR3 is TGCAGTGCTAGAGAGGGTGCGGGAGCGGGCACCGGGGAGCTGTTTTTT. This translates into CSAREGAGAGTGELFF. This chain links TRBV20-1 with TRBJ2-2; 7 bases agree with TRBD2. The CDR3 contains 16 residues. Germline values: CDR1 DFQATT, CDR2 SNEGSKA (reference sequence). J was trimmed by 4 bases and V by 0 bases; bases with no gene match: 8.

The chain recombines TRBV5-1 with TRBJ2-7, with 13 bases matching TRBD2. Germline V gene lookup returns CDR1 SGHRS and CDR2 YFSETQ. This CDR3 spans 16 amino acids. V was clipped by 3 bases and J by 0 bases; unmatched bases: 3. The CDR3: CASSWTSGGGSYEQYF. CDR3 DNA: TGCGCCAGCAGCTGGACTAGCGGGGGTGGCTCCTACGAGCAGTACTTC.

J is TRBJ2-7 and V is TRBV12-3 or TRBV12-4; D is perhaps TRBD1 (5 bases). The V end lost 5 bases, the J end lost 5 bases, and 28 bases lay between the germline ends. The CDR3 totals 18 residues. Written as DNA, the CDR3 is TGTGCCAGCAGTCCAGCCGTCTCAGGGTCCTCGGTAAGCAACGAGCAGTACTTC. It encodes CASSPAVSGSSVSNEQYF.

In its sample, this clonotype was seen a few times. V is TRBV7-9 and J is TRBJ2-6; D unclear. CDR3 length: 16 residues. V lost 3 bases and J lost 3, with 12 bases in between. The germline V gene encodes CDR1 SEHNR and CDR2 FQNEAQ (reference sequence). The CDR3 region has the DNA TGTGCCAGCAGCTTTCAGGACGGGCTTGGGGCCAACGTCCTGACTTTC. It translates to CASSFQDGLGANVLTF.

This clonotype was counted only a few times. This rearrangement joins TRBV20-1 to TRBJ2-3, with D perhaps matching TRBD1 (5 bases). Germline lookup yields CDR1 DFQATT and CDR2 SNEGSKA (reference sequence). The ends were cut back, 3 bases at V and 2 bases at J, with 21 bases in the middle. CDR3 length equals 17 residues. The DNA of the CDR3 is TGCAGTGCTAGCCGGCAGGGTTTGGTAGGCTACACAGATACGCAGTATTTT. It yields the protein CSASRQGLVGYTDTQYF.

This clonotype was recorded at least ten times. This chain links TRBV7-9 with TRBJ1-1; weak D call: TRBD1 (5 bases). Between the trimmed V and J ends, which lost 6 bases and 0 bases, there was a span of 14 bases. The CDR3 runs to 15 residues. Germline V gene lookup returns CDR1 SEHNR and CDR2 FQNEAQ (reference sequence). The CDR3 spells CASRPSGTVNTEAFF. CDR3 nucleotide sequence: TGTGCCAGCAGACCCTCGGGGACGGTGAACACTGAAGCTTTCTTT.

This clonotype was seen a handful of times. The V and J genes are TRBV12-3 or TRBV12-4 and TRBJ2-5; D perhaps matches TRBD2 (5 bases). This CDR3 has 13 amino acids. V was clipped by 2 bases and J by 5 bases, with 9 bases between them. The CDR3 bases are TGTGCCAGCAGTTTACTAGCTCGGGAGACCCAGTACTTC. Residues: CASSLLARETQYF.

Only a few counts were recorded for this clonotype. The CDR3 is CASSLDRVTYNEQFF. The CDR3 bases are TGTGCCAGCAGTCTCGACAGGGTCACCTACAATGAGCAGTTCTTC. The chain employs TRBV6-5 and TRBJ2-1; 7 nucleotides align to TRBD1. Losses at the gene ends were 5 bases for V and 2 bases for J; bases not matched to a gene: 6. Germline V gene sequence: CDR1 MNHEY, CDR2 SVGAGI. The CDR3 totals 15 residues.

V gene TRBV6-5 combines with J gene TRBJ1-1; D perhaps matches TRBD1 (6 bases). The CDR3 is 15 amino acids. V lost 4 bases to trimming and J lost 5 bases, with 17 bases between them. CDR1 and CDR2 (germline): MNHEY, SVGAGI. The CDR3 DNA is TGTGCCAGCAGTTCCTATCAGGGGTCAAATACTGAAGCTTTCTTT. Protein product: CASSSYQGSNTEAFF.

This chain joins TRBV30 and TRBJ2-2, with D hard to call. V was clipped by 1 base and J by 5 bases, with 5 bases between them. The CDR3 spans 12 residues. Germline V gene data show CDR1 as GTSNPN and CDR2 as SVGIG (reference sequence). The DNA for the CDR3 is TGTGCCTGGAGTGGGGGAACCGGGGAGCTGTTTTTT. This sequence encodes CAWSGGTGELFF.

The sample holds one count of this clonotype. The CDR3 here is CSARIRPLVTDTQYF. In DNA form, the CDR3 reads TGCAGTGCTAGGATCCGGCCGCTCGTCACAGATACGCAGTATTTT. The V call is TRBV20-1, the J call TRBJ2-3; unclear D gene. The CDR3 has 15 amino acids. Germline CDR1 reads DFQATT; CDR2 reads SNEGSKA (reference sequence). Trimming stripped 3 bases from V and 2 bases from J, with 15 bases between.

This clonotype was seen only a few times. The CDR3 loop is CASSQEDGGGQYF. In DNA form, the CDR3 reads TGTGCCAGCAGCCAAGAAGATGGCGGGGGTCAGTACTTC. The chain employs TRBV3-1 and TRBJ2-5; 7 bases align to TRBD2. The CDR3 is 13 amino acids. Losses at the gene ends were 0 bases for V and 11 bases for J; bases not matched to a gene: 6. Per the germline V gene, CDR1 is LGHDT and CDR2 is YNNKEL (reference sequence).

The chain links TRBV20-1 to TRBJ1-1; D perhaps matches TRBD1 (6 bases). Germline values: CDR1 DFQATT, CDR2 SNEGSKA (reference sequence). This CDR3 spans 14 amino acids. The V gene lost 4 bases and the J gene lost 3 bases, with 15 bases spanning the gap. The CDR3 DNA is TGCAGTGCTACACAGGGATCCTTGGACACTGAAGCTTTCTTT. Its translation is CSATQGSLDTEAFF.

V usage is TRBV6-5 and J usage is TRBJ1-3; D may be TRBD1 (5 bases). The CDR3 spans 14 residues. Trimming removed 5 bases at V and 4 bases at J, with 12 bases between. Germline values: CDR1 MNHEY, CDR2 SVGAGI. CDR3 in DNA: TGTGCCAGCAGTGCCAGGGTTCTAGGAAACACCATATATTTT. Its protein product is CASSARVLGNTIYF.

This clonotype was counted only a few times. The J gene is TRBJ2-6, the V gene TRBV7-2; D not certain. This CDR3 contains 15 residues. V was pared by 6 bases and J by 2 bases, with 11 bases between. Germline values: CDR1 SGHTA, CDR2 FQGNSA. CDR3 sequence reads: CASSSYSTGANVLTF. In nucleotides, the CDR3 is TGTGCCAGCAGTTCATACTCGACTGGGGCCAACGTCCTGACTTTC.

This clonotype turned up a few times. The V call is TRBV7-9, the J call TRBJ2-7, with D maybe TRBD1 (5 bases). Germline V gene sequence: CDR1 SEHNR, CDR2 FQNEAQ (reference sequence). The CDR3 consists of 12 residues. V gave up 5 bases and J gave up 6 bases, with 11 bases separating them. CDR3 residues: CASSQTVVEQYF. CDR3 sequence (DNA): TGTGCCAGCAGCCAGACAGTCGTCGAGCAGTACTTC. Full variable domain (rest looked up from reference TRBV7-9 and TRBJ2-7): DTGVSQNPRHKITKRGQNVTFRCDPISEHNRLYWYRQTLGQGPEFLTYFQNEAQLEKSRLLSDRFSAERPKGSFSTLEIQRTEQGDSAMYLCASSQTVVEQYFGPGTRLTVT.

The gene calls are TRBV3-1 and TRBJ1-5; D ambiguous. Germline V CDR1 and CDR2: LGHDT, YNNKEL (reference sequence). There are 16 residues in the CDR3. The V end lost 2 bases, the J end lost 0 bases, and 11 bases lay between the germline ends. The CDR3 DNA is TGTGCCAGCAGCCAAACGAGGGAGGATAGCAATCAGCCCCAGCATTTT. Protein sequence: CASSQTREDSNQPQHF.

On this clonotype: A read error may produce the germline difference seen at one junction end. This chain connects TRBV7-9 to TRBJ2-3; D may correspond to TRBD1 or TRBD2 (5 bases each). This CDR3 is built from 11 residues. Germline V gives CDR1 SEHNR, CDR2 FQNEAQ (reference sequence). CDR3: CASSLEGTVRF. Written as DNA, the CDR3 is TGTGCCAGCAGCTTAGAGGGGACCGTTCGGTTT. Together with reference TRBV7-9 and TRBJ2-3, the CDR3 gives the full variable domain: DTGVSQNPRHKITKRGQNVTFRCDPISEHNRLYWYRQTLGQGPEFLTYFQNEAQLEKSRLLSDRFSAERPKGSFSTLEIQRTEQGDSAMYLCASSLEGTVRFGPGTRLTVL.

This clonotype has just a few counts. The chain carries TRBV15 and TRBJ1-4; perhaps TRBD1 as D (5 bases). This CDR3 is built from 16 residues. In germline, CDR1 is LNHNV, CDR2 YYDKDF (reference sequence). V was clipped by 0 bases and J by 0 bases, with 8 bases between them. The CDR3 bases are TGTGCCACCAGCAGAGAGACAGCCACAACTAATGAAAAACTGTTTTTT. This sequence encodes CATSRETATTNEKLFF.